This T cell receptor (beta chain) was sequenced in a study of glioma-infiltrating T cells. Broader study findings: CDR3 overlap between tissue and blood was very small. Above-expected tissue-blood divergence occurred in all gliomas, most in low-grade ones.

The iRepertoire nested amplicon-rescue multiplex PCR amplified TCR alpha and beta CDR3s from RNA. TCRdb called the multiplex PCR reads again in MiXCR, with one record for every CDR3 protein. The table has about 190,000 distinct CDR3 sequences, around 30% seen once; the top ten hold 20% to 25%. Note on this clonotype: The antigen is undetermined. With a much larger clone just one base away, this may be a read error.

This TCR derives from a human donor with low-grade glioma or glioblastoma, undergoing nonglioma brain surgery, or in good health (not recorded which). Sequencing used glioma tissue, nonneoplastic brain tissue, or PBMCs (not recorded which).

For the CDR3, the DNA is TGTGCCAGCAGCTTAAAGTCGCGGGGCCGGACCTCCTACGAGCAGTACTTC. Its protein product is CASSLKSRGRTSYEQYF. The chain has TRBV7-2 and TRBJ2-7, with D maybe TRBD2 (6 bases). Trimming cost V 2 bases and J 0 bases, with 17 bases left between them. The CDR3 consists of 17 residues. Germline CDR1 SGHTA, CDR2 FQGNSA.